The 26 T cell receptor beta chains in this list originate from one sample, sequenced in a study of neurological immune-mediated disorders. TCRdb re-derived calls from the 5' RACE reads in MiXCR, one entry per CDR3 protein. There are approximately 70,000 distinct CDR3 sequences in the sample; roughly 4.4% occur only once, and over 2% lies in the top ten. The specimen sequenced was PBMCs. The receptors originated from a woman aged 70 to 79 with multiple sclerosis.

This clonotype appeared many times. This chain connects TRBV5-1 to TRBJ2-1; D might be TRBD2 (5 bases). Between the trimmed V and J ends, which lost 1 base and 1 base, there was a span of 6 bases. CDR3 length equals 14 residues. In germline, CDR1 is SGHRS, CDR2 YFSETQ. DNA for the CDR3: TGCGCCAGCAGCTTGCCGGGATCCTACAATGAGCAGTTCTTC. This translates into CASSLPGSYNEQFF.

The table lists this clonotype with many counts. This chain uses TRBV7-8 with TRBJ1-2, with 9 bases that match TRBD1. J was trimmed by 4 bases and V by 2 bases; bases with no gene match: 8. Looked up from germline, CDR1 is SGHVS and CDR2 is FQNEAQ. The CDR3 runs 16 residues. The CDR3 nucleotides read TGTGCCAGCAGCTTAATTTCGGGACAGGGTCCCTATGGCTACACCTTC. Its protein is CASSLISGQGPYGYTF.

Many counts were recorded for this clonotype. The chain uses TRBV20-1 and TRBJ2-1, with 10 positions matching TRBD2. The germline CDR1 and CDR2 sequences are DFQATT and SNEGSKA (reference sequence). This CDR3 is built from 15 residues. Trimming cost V 5 bases and J 6 bases; bases outside gene matches: 10. CDR3 amino acids: CSAAPGTSATNEQFF. The CDR3 DNA sequence: TGCAGTGCTGCCCCCGGGACTAGCGCAACCAATGAGCAGTTCTTC.

V gene TRBV5-6 combines with J gene TRBJ2-7; D gene ambiguous. The V gene lost 2 bases and the J gene lost 5 bases, with 17 bases spanning the gap. The CDR3 is 15 amino acids. Germline V gene lookup returns CDR1 SGHDT and CDR2 YYEEEE. The DNA of the CDR3 is TGTGCCAGCAGCTTTTCATTTGCCTTTGGTGACGAGCAGTACTTC. This gives the protein CASSFSFAFGDEQYF.

Many counts were recorded for this clonotype. J is TRBJ2-7 and V is TRBV7-8; D unresolved. The ends were cut back, 1 base at V and 4 bases at J, with 8 bases in the middle. The germline gives CDR1 SGHVS, CDR2 FQNEAQ. The CDR3 has 13 amino acids. CDR3 sequence reads: CASSLDPLYEQYF. The CDR3 DNA follows: TGTGCCAGCAGCTTAGATCCCCTATACGAGCAGTACTTC. The full variable domain, in which reference TRBV7-8 and TRBJ2-7 provide the parts outside the CDR3, is GAGVSQSPRYKVAKRGQDVALRCDPISGHVSLFWYQQALGQGPEFLTYFQNEAQLDKSGLPSDRFFAERPEGSVSTLKIQRTQQEDSAVYLCASSLDPLYEQYFGPGTRLTVT.

Ten or more counts support this clonotype. The V call is TRBV6-4, the J call TRBJ2-3, with a possible D match to TRBD2 (6 bases). Between the trimmed V and J ends, which lost 2 bases and 0 bases, there was a span of 6 bases. The germline V gene encodes CDR1 MRHNA and CDR2 SNTAGT. CDR3 length: 14 amino acids. The CDR3 spells CASSDSGSTDTQYF. CDR3 nucleotide sequence: TGTGCCAGCAGTGACAGCGGGAGCACAGATACGCAGTATTTT.

This clonotype was counted many times. The rearrangement uses TRBV13 and TRBJ2-1, with D possibly being TRBD2 (6 bases). CDR3 size: 15 residues. V dropped 2 bases and J dropped 7 bases, with 15 bases sitting between them. Germline CDR1 PRHDT, CDR2 FYEKMQ (reference sequence). Written as DNA, the CDR3 is TGTGCCAGCAGCTTATTAGCGGTCCTTACGAATGAGCAGTTCTTC. Translated, it gives CASSLLAVLTNEQFF.

This clonotype showed up many times. This chain connects TRBV5-1 to TRBJ2-7, with D perhaps TRBD1 (5 bases). The V end was cut by 4 bases, the J end by 0 bases, with 11 bases between. The CDR3 runs 14 residues. CDR1 is SGHRS and CDR2 is YFSETQ in the germline V gene. The CDR3 sequence is CASSVQDGSYEQYF. In DNA, the CDR3 is TGCGCCAGCAGCGTACAGGATGGCTCCTACGAGCAGTACTTC.

This clonotype was detected ten times or more. The rearrangement links TRBV28 to TRBJ2-1; tentatively, D is TRBD2 (7 bases). Trimming cost V 6 bases and J 8 bases, with 14 bases left between them. CDR3 length equals 13 residues. Germline-derived CDR1 and CDR2 are MDHEN and SYDVKM. CDR3 in DNA: TGTGCCAGCAGCCCGGGGGGCTGGGATGAGCAGTTCTTC. Translated: CASSPGGWDEQFF.

This clonotype appeared many times. The chain employs TRBV7-2 and TRBJ1-2, with D tentatively TRBD1 (5 bases). The V end lost 5 bases, the J end lost 4 bases, and 17 bases lay between the germline ends. The CDR3 totals 15 residues. The germline CDR1 and CDR2 sequences are SGHTA and FQGNSA. The CDR3 bases are TGTGCCAGCAGCCCCGCTCGGACACGAGGCTATGGCTACACCTTC. This sequence encodes CASSPARTRGYGYTF.

The chain uses TRBV5-5 and TRBJ2-1, with 7 bases identical to TRBD2. The CDR3 spans 15 residues. V trimming: 0 bases; J trimming: 4 bases; junction bases outside the gene matches: 4. Germline V gene data show CDR1 as SGHKS and CDR2 as YYEKEE (reference sequence). Here the CDR3 reads CASSLAGLEYNEQFF. The CDR3 DNA follows: TGTGCCAGCAGCTTGGCCGGACTAGAGTACAATGAGCAGTTCTTC.

In its sample, this clonotype was seen many times. The chain has TRBV20-1 and TRBJ2-1; possibly TRBD1 for D (6 bases). Germline CDR1 is DFQATT and CDR2 is SNEGSKA (reference sequence). This CDR3 contains 14 residues. CDR3 coding DNA: TGCAGCCGCCAAGTGACAGGAACGTACAATGAGCAGTTCTTC. Translation: CSRQVTGTYNEQFF.

This sequence joins TRBV12-3 or TRBV12-4 and TRBJ2-5, with D possibly TRBD2 on 6 matching bases. Trimming stripped 4 bases from V and 7 bases from J, with 10 bases between. The CDR3 consists of 12 residues. The CDR3 nucleotides read TGTGCCAGCAGTTGGACGGAGGGGACCCAGTACTTC. Translated: CASSWTEGTQYF.

This clonotype was counted ten times or more. The CDR3 region is CASSKQGASGTDTQYF. In DNA, the CDR3 is TGCGCCAGCAGCAAACAGGGGGCGTCAGGCACAGATACGCAGTATTTT. The chain uses TRBV5-1 and TRBJ2-3; 9 bases fit TRBD1. With 4 bases clipped from V and 1 base from J, the junction kept 7 bases outside the gene matches. The CDR3 contains 16 residues. Germline assignment: CDR1 SGHRS and CDR2 YFSETQ.

The rearrangement joins TRBV14 to TRBJ2-5; 11 nucleotides line up with TRBD1. The CDR3 is made up of 17 amino acids. V gave up 3 bases and J gave up 2 bases; unmatched junction bases: 8. Per the germline V gene, CDR1 is SGHDN and CDR2 is FVKESK. Here the CDR3 reads CASSQRTGGFTQETQYF. The CDR3, as DNA: TGTGCCAGCAGCCAGCGGACAGGGGGCTTCACTCAAGAGACCCAGTACTTC.

This chain joins TRBV6-2 or TRBV6-3 and TRBJ2-5, with a tentative D call TRBD1 (5 bases). Trimming removed 4 bases from V and 8 bases from J, with 17 bases in between. The CDR3 loop spans 14 amino acids. Germline V CDR1 and CDR2: MNHEY, SVGEGT. CDR3 nucleotide sequence: TGTGCCAGCAGTTTCCGACAGTCCCTCCACACCCAGTACTTC. It codes for CASSFRQSLHTQYF.

V usage is TRBV6-6 and J usage is TRBJ2-7; the D is unclear. From germline, CDR1 is MNHNY and CDR2 SVGAGI (reference sequence). Trimming removed 6 bases at V and 4 bases at J, with 7 bases between. CDR3 length: 11 residues. DNA for the CDR3: TGTGCCAGCAGATCTCATTACGAGCAGTACTTC. This encodes CASRSHYEQYF.

This clonotype appeared many times. The rearrangement uses TRBV7-2 and TRBJ2-7; D unclear. Trimming stripped 1 base from V and 7 bases from J, with 8 bases between. The CDR3 has 12 amino acids. Germline loops: CDR1 SGHTA, CDR2 FQGNSA. In DNA, the CDR3 is TGTGCCAGCAGCTTAGAGTCGGTTGAGCAGTACTTC. This sequence encodes CASSLESVEQYF.

This clonotype has ten or more counts. V and J are TRBV9 and TRBJ2-3, with TRBD2 identical over 10 bases. Germline values: CDR1 SGDLS, CDR2 YYNGEE. The trim removed 2 bases at V and 2 bases at J, leaving 5 bases unmatched. The CDR3 totals 16 residues. CDR3 protein: CASSVPTSGTTDTQYF. The CDR3 bases are TGTGCCAGCAGCGTTCCTACTAGCGGGACCACAGATACGCAGTATTTT.

This clonotype was seen many times. This chain links TRBV5-6 with TRBJ2-5; possible D gene TRBD2, 5 bases. Looked up from germline, CDR1 is SGHDT and CDR2 is YYEEEE. Trimming cost V 0 bases and J 2 bases, with 17 bases left between them. The CDR3 extends over 17 amino acids. For the CDR3, the DNA is TGTGCCAGCAGCTTGGAAGTGGTGGCTAGCCGACAAGAGACCCAGTACTTC. Translated: CASSLEVVASRQETQYF. The whole variable domain, remainder taken from reference TRBV5-6 and TRBJ2-5, is DAGVTQSPTHLIKTRGQQVTLRCSPKSGHDTVSWYQQALGQGPQFIFQYYEEEERQRGNFPDRFSGHQFPNYSSELNVNALLLGDSALYLCASSLEVVASRQETQYFGPGTRLLVL.

This clonotype has more than one count but fewer than ten. V usage is TRBV5-1 and J usage is TRBJ2-3; 9 bases map to TRBD2. The V segment lost 2 bases and the J segment 3 bases; nucleotides outside the gene matches: 4. Germline CDR1 reads SGHRS; CDR2 reads YFSETQ. CDR3 length: 15 amino acids. The CDR3 here is CASSFISGSTDTQYF. Written as DNA, the CDR3 is TGCGCCAGCAGCTTCATTAGCGGGAGTACAGATACGCAGTATTTT.

This chain connects TRBV20-1 to TRBJ1-1; 8 nucleotides align to TRBD1. J was trimmed by 5 bases and V by 5 bases; bases with no gene match: 10. This CDR3 contains 14 residues. CDR1 DFQATT and CDR2 SNEGSKA come from the germline V gene (reference sequence). In DNA, the CDR3 is TGCAGTGCTTTTAGTGGACAGGGTGGGACTGAAGCTTTCTTT. Its translation is CSAFSGQGGTEAFF.

This clonotype has at least ten counts. The chain recombines TRBV5-1 with TRBJ2-5; D is possibly TRBD1 (6 bases). V gave up 3 bases and J gave up 5 bases, with 14 bases separating them. From germline, CDR1 is SGHRS and CDR2 YFSETQ. CDR3 length: 14 residues. In DNA, the CDR3 is TGCGCCAGCAGCTCCGGACAGCTCGGGGAGACCCAGTACTTC. It codes for CASSSGQLGETQYF.

This clonotype was counted many times. The chain carries TRBV12-3 or TRBV12-4 and TRBJ2-5, with 12 nucleotides matching TRBD2. V gave up 0 bases and J gave up 2 bases; unmatched junction bases: 1. The length of the CDR3 is 16 residues. CDR3 sequence: CASSLAGTSGQETQYF. In DNA form, the CDR3 reads TGTGCCAGCAGTTTAGCGGGGACTAGCGGGCAAGAGACCCAGTACTTC.

This clonotype showed up just a few times. CDR3 amino acids: CSARRTDSTLYGYTF. The CDR3 DNA is TGCAGTGCTAGACGTACGGACAGTACTCTCTATGGCTACACCTTC. The chain uses TRBV20-1 and TRBJ1-2, with D possibly matching TRBD1 (6 bases). V lost 2 bases and J lost 4, with 17 bases in between. The CDR3 is 15 residues long. From germline, CDR1 is DFQATT and CDR2 SNEGSKA (reference sequence).

Many counts were recorded for this clonotype. In DNA, the CDR3 is TGCGCCAGCAGCTTAGAACGTACTGAAGCTTTCTTT. It specifies CASSLERTEAFF. This chain connects TRBV5-1 to TRBJ1-1; D not certain. CDR3 length: 12 amino acids. Per the germline V gene, CDR1 is SGHRS and CDR2 is YFSETQ. Deletions cut 2 bases from V and 5 bases from J, with 7 bases between.